Sequencing of this TCR beta chain was carried out in a study of shared clonotypes between healthy human individuals. Study-wide results and limits: Enrolling few donors narrowed the genetic and exposure-history diversity that was represented. Approximately 5.3% was the fraction of naive CD4 clonotypes found shared across a few donors.

Naive CD8 populations comprised CD45RO-negative cells positively selected for CCR7, excluding terminally differentiated effector memory CD45RA+ cells. All the donors were Caucasian adults who lived in Nashville, Tennessee. This CDR3 has 16 amino acids. Germline lookup yields CDR1 MNHEY and CDR2 SMNVEV (reference sequence). V shed 3 bases, J shed 0 bases, and the junction held 3 bases outside the gene matches. As handled by the study authors: Sequence data from immunoSEQ were junction-only and lacked quality scores; consequently, filtering differed. TCRdb's table, derived via immunoSEQ multiplex PCR, lists solely in-frame clones and lacks some. That table supplies the V and J calls and clone size; D and trimming were determined from the DNA. The data hold fewer than 850,000 clones, with 95% to 97% observed a single time. Turning to this clone: Its antigen is as yet unknown.

The rearrangement links TRBV27 to TRBJ2-1; TRBD2 matches 9 bases. Sequencing input: naive CD8+ T cells sorted from blood. This receptor was obtained from a man between 25 and 39 years old in good health. The CDR3: CASSLGSGSSYNEQFF. Here the CDR3 DNA reads TGTGCCAGCAGTTTGGGTAGCGGGAGCTCCTACAATGAGCAGTTCTTC.